This is a list of T cell receptor beta chains from one sample in a study of control samples from healthy donors and cancer patients. Assay used: immunoSEQ multiplex PCR; TCRdb lists only in-frame clones, some missing. The sample lists approximately 70,000 clones, roughly 80% occurring once. Sequencing was done on a sample of blood. The source is a man aged 45-65 years in good health. CDR3s include the opening cysteine and the closing phenylalanine or tryptophan. The order of the fields is clone size, D gene, V gene, J gene, CDR3 DNA, CDR3 protein. A D gene is named only where the DNA matches it firmly. Clone size is shown for a subset of rows, as once, few, many or a class of expanded clone.

-	-	TRBV4-1	TRBJ1-1	TGCGCCAGCAGCCAAGGGCGGGGCAGGCTTGACACTGAAGCTTTCTTT	CASSQGRGRLDTEAFF
-	-	TRBV25-1	TRBJ2-7	TGTGCCAGCAGTGGGGGGGACGTACTTCCATACGAGCAGTACTTC	CASSGGDVLPYEQYF
-	TRBD2	TRBV28	TRBJ2-7	TGTGCCTCCGCGAATGGACTAGCGGGAAACGGTCACGAGCAGTACTTC	CASANGLAGNGHEQYF
-	-	TRBV7-9	TRBJ1-1	TGTGCCAGCAGCCACACCGGGCCTGAAGCTTTCTTT	CASSHTGPEAFF
-	TRBD2	TRBV3-1/TRBV3-2	TRBJ2-5	TGTGCCAGCAGCCAAGATGCTGTGAGCGGGAGGGTTCGGTGGGAGACCCAGTACTTC	CASSQDAVSGRVRWETQYF
-	-	TRBV15	TRBJ2-2	TGTGCCACCAGCCCCCCGACCGGGGAGCTGTTTTTT	CATSPPTGELFF
-	TRBD2	TRBV6-1	TRBJ2-1	TGTGCCAGCAGTGGACAGGGGTTAAGCGGGAGGGCCTACAATGAGCAGTTCTTC	CASSGQGLSGRAYNEQFF
-	-	TRBV5-6	TRBJ2-1	TGTGCCAGCAGCTTGGCGGCGGGTTACAATGAGCAGTTCTTC	CASSLAAGYNEQFF
-	TRBD2	TRBV24-1	TRBJ2-3	TGTGCCACCAGTGACCCCACGGAAAGCGGGAGCAAAGATACGCAGTATTTT	CATSDPTESGSKDTQYF
-	TRBD2	TRBV7-9	TRBJ2-1	TGTGCCAGCAGCTTAGGTCTAGCGGGAGGGGATGAGCAGTTCTTC	CASSLGLAGGDEQFF
-	TRBD2	TRBV9	TRBJ2-7	TGTGCCAGCAGCGTAGAAGAGGGGGGTTGGACTAGCGGTTACGAGCAGTACTTC	CASSVEEGGWTSGYEQYF
-	-	TRBV19	TRBJ1-5	TGTGCCAGTAACGATCAACAGGGTAAGCCCCAGCATTTT	CASNDQQGKPQHF
-	TRBD2	TRBV5-1	TRBJ2-5	TGCGCCAGCAGCCCGAGCGTTCGGGGGACTACACAAGAGACCCAGTACTTC	CASSPSVRGTTQETQYF
-	-	TRBV3-1/TRBV3-2	TRBJ1-1	TGTGCCAGCAGCCATGGCGGGGAAACTGAAGCTTTCTTT	CASSHGGETEAFF
-	TRBD2	TRBV20-1	TRBJ2-3	TGCAGTGCGTTCAGCGGGAATACGCAGTATTTT	CSAFSGNTQYF
-	TRBD1	TRBV11-2	TRBJ1-1	TGTGCCAGCAGCTTAGAAGGACAGGCGACCTCTGAAGCTTTCTTT	CASSLEGQATSEAFF
-	-	TRBV20-1	TRBJ2-1	TGCAGTGCTAGTCCGGCCTCAGGCCCTAATGAGCAGTTCTTC	CSASPASGPNEQFF
-	-	TRBV19	TRBJ1-3	TGCGCCAGTAGTATTACGACAGCGTACCTGGACACCATATATTTT	CASSITTAYLDTIYF
-	TRBD1	TRBV13	TRBJ1-1	TGTGCCAGCAGCCTCGGACAGGGGTACACTGAAGCTTTCTTT	CASSLGQGYTEAFF
-	TRBD2	TRBV6-2/TRBV6-3	TRBJ2-3	TGTGCCAGCAGTTACAATGTCGTAGCGGGAGCAGATACGCAGTATTTT	CASSYNVVAGADTQYF
once	-	TRBV7-2	TRBJ2-7	TGTGCCAGCAGCTCACAGGGCCACGAGCAGTACTTC	CASSSQGHEQYF
-	-	TRBV7-6	TRBJ2-1	TGTGCCAGCAGCGGCACGGGCACCCTGAGCTCCTACAATGAGCAGTTCTTC	CASSGTGTLSSYNEQFF
-	-	TRBV9	TRBJ2-5	TGTGCCAGCAGCGTAAGCCCCGACAGAGTTCAAGAGACCCAGTACTTC	CASSVSPDRVQETQYF
-	-	TRBV29-1	TRBJ1-1	TGCAGCGCAAAATGGCAGGGGACTACTGAAGCTTTCTTT	CSAKWQGTTEAFF
-	-	TRBV30	TRBJ2-3	TGTGCCTGGAGTGGAGGGCTTGACACAGATACGCAGTATTTT	CAWSGGLDTDTQYF
-	-	TRBV5-1	TRBJ2-7	TGCGCCAGCAGCTCCCTAGGGGGTGGGACCTACGAGCAGTACTTC	CASSSLGGGTYEQYF
-	-	TRBV11-3	TRBJ2-3	TGTGCCAGCAGCTTAGCCGGGAGCGCAGATACGCAGTATTTT	CASSLAGSADTQYF
-	TRBD2	TRBV2	TRBJ2-3	TGTGCCAGCAGACCGGGACTAGCGGGAGTGCATTTT	CASRPGLAGVHF
-	TRBD1	TRBV28	TRBJ1-6	TGTGCCAGCAGTCTAGGGACAGGGAATTCACCCCTCCACTTT	CASSLGTGNSPLHF
-	TRBD1	TRBV27	TRBJ2-2	TGTGCCAGCGCCCGGGACAGGGGGCGCAGGGAGCTGTTTTTT	CASARDRGRRELFF
-	-	TRBV7-9	TRBJ1-3	TGTGCCAGCAGCTTAGCGCCAGGATCTGGAAACACCATATATTTT	CASSLAPGSGNTIYF
-	-	TRBV30	TRBJ2-5	TGTGCCTGGAGTGTTACGGGGATGGGGACCCAGTACTTC	CAWSVTGMGTQYF
-	-	TRBV6-5	TRBJ1-2	TGTGCCAGCACCAACGCGGACCCGCGGGGCTACACCTTC	CASTNADPRGYTF
-	TRBD2	TRBV19	TRBJ2-1	TGTGCCAGTAGTCCTCGGACTAGCGGGGGCCTTCCAATCAAGGAGCAGTTCTTC	CASSPRTSGGLPIKEQFF
once	TRBD2	TRBV2	TRBJ2-1	TGTGCCAGCAGTGATAGCGGGCCAACCTACAATGAGCAGTTCTTC	CASSDSGPTYNEQFF
-	-	TRBV19	TRBJ1-1	TGTGCCAGTAGGCTACGTGGGGCAAGAGTGAACACTGAAGCTTTCTTT	CASRLRGARVNTEAFF
-	-	TRBV7-9	TRBJ2-7	TGTGCCAGCAGCTTAGGAGATCTAGCGCTTAACGAGCAGTACTTC	CASSLGDLALNEQYF
once	TRBD1	TRBV7-2	TRBJ2-7	TGTGCCAGCAGCCCCGACCGGACAGGGTACTACGAGCAGTACTTC	CASSPDRTGYYEQYF
-	-	TRBV30	TRBJ1-3	TGTGCCTGCCCGGGAGGTCCCTCTGGAAACACCATATATTTT	CACPGGPSGNTIYF
-	-	TRBV5-5	TRBJ2-3	TGTGCCAGCAGCTTGGCCGTCGGTAGCGGAGGGGCATGGGGTGCGCAGTATTTT	CASSLAVGSGGAWGAQYF
-	-	TRBV9	TRBJ2-1	TGTGCCAGCAGCGTAGCCTTAGGGCGGCGTGAGCAGTTCTTC	CASSVALGRREQFF